The TCR beta chain described here comes from a study of shared clonotypes between healthy human individuals. Libraries were prepared by immunoSEQ multiplex PCR; TCRdb keeps only in-frame clonotypes and omits some of them. The table shows approximately 500,000 clones, with 79% occurring only once. V was cut by 7 bases and J by 5 bases, with 20 bases left in between. CDR1 is MDHEN and CDR2 is SYDVKM in the germline V gene. This CDR3 is built from 15 residues. Healthy HIV-negative adults with no recent acute infections or vaccinations were recruited as donors. Points on this clone: The antigen remains undetermined.

General study findings and limits: Represented diversity, genetic and exposure-history alike, was limited by few donors.

This clonotype was sampled from a woman in her forties in good health. Some clones in this sample may be carry-over from other donors' samples. The chain employs TRBV28 and TRBJ1-1, with D possibly being TRBD1 (6 bases). Specimen: PBMCs. CDR3 sequence reads: CASNRRGGAGTEAFF. CDR3 DNA sequence: TGTGCCAGCAACCGTCGAGGGGGGGCTGGTACTGAAGCTTTCTTT.